These 21 T cell receptor beta chains share one sample of origin, sequenced in a study of blood T cell repertoires in COVID-19. Some clones are missing from TCRdb's copy, which holds only in-frame ones; the method was immunoSEQ multiplex PCR. The sample lists about 12,000 clones, around nine tenths occurring once. The sequenced sample consisted of peripheral blood. The source of these receptors is a man in his 70s with active COVID-19.

This clone has just a few counts. The junction does not match germline at one end; this may be a read error. The J gene is TRBJ2-7, the V gene TRBV7-7; TRBD1 matches at 7 bases. The CDR3 is 13 residues long. Per the germline V gene, CDR1 is SSHAT and CDR2 is FNYEAQ (reference sequence). Here the CDR3 DNA reads TGTGCTAGCAGCCCCCGAACAGGGGACGAGCAGTACTTC. Its protein is CASSPRTGDEQYF. The entire variable domain, with the rest obtained from reference TRBV7-7 and TRBJ2-7, is as follows: GAGVSQSPRYKVTKRGQDVTLRCDPISSHATLYWYQQALGQGPEFLTYFNYEAQPDKSGLPSDRFSAERPEGSISTLTIQRTEQRDSAMYRCASSPRTGDEQYFGPGTRLTVT.

The chain has TRBV4-1 and TRBJ1-1; D gene ambiguous. Trimming took off 1 base at V and 7 bases at J, with 16 bases between the two ends. Germline loops: CDR1 MGHRA, CDR2 YSYEKL. This CDR3 comprises 15 residues. As DNA, the CDR3 is TGCGCCAGCAGCCAAGTTCGTATCGAGGATGGTGAAGCTTTCTTT. Amino acids: CASSQVRIEDGEAFF.

V gene TRBV29-1 combines with J gene TRBJ1-2, with TRBD1 matching 9 bases. The germline V gene encodes CDR1 SQVTM and CDR2 ANQGSEA. V trimming: 3 bases; J trimming: 4 bases; junction bases outside the gene matches: 0. The CDR3 consists of 12 residues. CDR3 nucleotide sequence: TGCAGCGTTGAGGGACAGGGCTATGGCTACACCTTC. This translates into CSVEGQGYGYTF. Drawing the rest from reference TRBV29-1 and TRBJ1-2, the complete variable domain is SAVISQKPSRDICQRGTSLTIQCQVDSQVTMMFWYRQQPGQSLTLIATANQGSEATYESGFVIDKFPISRPNLTFSTLTVSNMSPEDSSIYLCSVEGQGYGYTFGSGTRLTVV.

This chain links TRBV3-1 (or the pseudogene TRBV3-2) with TRBJ2-7; the match to TRBD2 covers 7 bases. Germline V gives CDR1 LGHDT, CDR2 YNNKEL (reference sequence). The CDR3 contains 15 residues. J gave up 0 bases and V 1 base, and 3 bases lay outside the gene matches. In nucleotides, the CDR3 is TGTGCCAGCAGCCAAGGACTAGCCATCTCCTACGAGCAGTACTTC. Amino acid sequence: CASSQGLAISYEQYF.

This sequence joins TRBV9 and TRBJ1-2; weak D call: TRBD1 (6 bases). Germline V lookup: CDR1 SGDLS, CDR2 YYNGEE. CDR3 size: 13 residues. V dropped 3 bases and J dropped 8 bases, with 14 bases sitting between them. The CDR3 coding sequence is TGTGCCAGCAGCGCAGGGGAGCACGAGGGCTACACCTTC. Protein product: CASSAGEHEGYTF.

The V gene is TRBV20-1, the J gene TRBJ1-2; a possible D gene is TRBD1 (5 bases). V lost 8 bases to trimming and J lost 6 bases, with 13 bases between them. Germline assignment: CDR1 DFQATT and CDR2 SNEGSKA (reference sequence). The CDR3 is 11 amino acids. The CDR3 is CSTGGIDGYTF. CDR3 sequence (DNA): TGCAGTACCGGGGGAATCGATGGCTACACCTTC.

V is TRBV6-5 and J is TRBJ1-2; D is unresolved. The CDR3 is made up of 15 amino acids. Germline loops: CDR1 MNHEY, CDR2 SVGAGI. Trimming cost V 0 bases and J 1 base, with 9 bases left between them. The CDR3 here is CASSYSPGINYGYTF. As DNA, the CDR3 is TGTGCCAGCAGTTACTCCCCAGGCATTAACTATGGCTACACCTTC.

V usage is TRBV5-1 and J usage is TRBJ2-2, with 10 bases aligning to TRBD2. This CDR3 has 16 amino acids. Unmatched junction bases numbered 10, after V lost 5 bases and J lost 6 bases. Germline V CDR1 and CDR2: SGHRS, YFSETQ. CDR3 protein: CASRLAGGAGSGELFF. CDR3 bases: TGCGCCAGCAGATTAGCGGGAGGAGCGGGGTCCGGGGAGCTGTTTTTT.

The sample holds one count of this clone. The chain is built from TRBV6-5 and TRBJ2-2, with 9 bases lining up with TRBD2. V trimming: 2 bases; J trimming: 5 bases; junction bases outside the gene matches: 6. The CDR3 contains 16 residues. Germline V gene sequence: CDR1 MNHEY, CDR2 SVGAGI. The CDR3 reads CASSYASGIGTGELFF. CDR3 coding DNA: TGTGCCAGCAGTTACGCTAGCGGGATCGGGACCGGGGAGCTGTTTTTT.

The rearrangement links TRBV27 to TRBJ2-7, with TRBD2 as a possible D gene (6 bases). V lost 2 bases to trimming and J lost 3 bases, with 11 bases between them. Germline V gene sequence: CDR1 MNHEY, CDR2 SMNVEV (reference sequence). The CDR3 sequence is 14 residues long. DNA for the CDR3: TGTGCCAGCAGTTTAACTAGCAGAAGCTACGAGCAGTACTTC. It encodes CASSLTSRSYEQYF.

The V call is TRBV5-1, the J call TRBJ2-2; perhaps TRBD2 as D (5 bases). The length of the CDR3 is 15 residues. The germline gives CDR1 SGHRS, CDR2 YFSETQ. Trimming took off 1 base at V and 1 base at J, with 8 bases between the two ends. The CDR3 DNA sequence: TGCGCCAGCAGCTTGTTCGGGGAGAACACCGGGGAGCTGTTTTTT. The encoded protein is CASSLFGENTGELFF. Drawing the rest from reference TRBV5-1 and TRBJ2-2, the complete variable domain is KAGVTQTPRYLIKTRGQQVTLSCSPISGHRSVSWYQQTPGQGLQFLFEYFSETQRNKGNFPGRFSGRQFSNSRSEMNVSTLELGDSALYLCASSLFGENTGELFFGEGSRLTVL.

This clone was seen only a few times. The chain employs TRBV6-6 and TRBJ1-2, with TRBD1 matching over 9 bases. Trimming at V came to 4 bases and at J to 8 bases, leaving 5 bases not matched to a gene. Germline V gene lookup returns CDR1 MNHNY and CDR2 SVGAGI (reference sequence). There are 13 residues in the CDR3. The chain's CDR3 is CASSSPDRGGYTF. The CDR3 DNA reads TGTGCCAGCAGTTCCCCGGACAGGGGCGGCTACACCTTC.

This sequence joins TRBV5-1 and TRBJ2-5; D may be TRBD2 (6 bases). The CDR3 length is 15 residues. Trimming left V 0 bases short and J 3 bases short, with 12 bases between. Germline assignment: CDR1 SGHRS and CDR2 YFSETQ. In nucleotides, the CDR3 is TGCGCCAGCAGCTTGGCCGGTAGCGGAGAAGAGACCCAGTACTTC. Translating gives CASSLAGSGEETQYF.

The chain is built from TRBV7-8 and TRBJ1-1; possibly TRBD1 for D (5 bases). This CDR3 comprises 13 residues. Deletions cut 6 bases from V and 8 bases from J, with 16 bases between. Per germline, CDR1 SGHVS and CDR2 FQNEAQ. CDR3 protein: CASSAGREQEAFF. Written as DNA, the CDR3 is TGTGCCAGCAGTGCTGGCAGGGAACAGGAAGCTTTCTTT.

V is TRBV7-9 and J is TRBJ2-7; 9 nucleotides match TRBD1. V lost 5 bases, J lost 5 bases, and 10 bases stayed unmatched. This CDR3 comprises 15 residues. Germline V gene data show CDR1 as SEHNR and CDR2 as FQNEAQ (reference sequence). The CDR3 DNA sequence: TGTGCCAGCAGCCCCCGGGGGACAGGGTCCAACGAGCAGTACTTC. Protein product: CASSPRGTGSNEQYF.

The chain is built from TRBV4-2 and TRBJ2-3; 7 bases agree with TRBD1. The ends lost 0 bases at V and 6 bases at J; junction bases unmatched: 3. CDR3 size: 14 residues. Germline V CDR1 and CDR2: LGHNA, YNFKEQ. Here the CDR3 reads CASSQDIRGDTQYF. The CDR3 DNA follows: TGTGCCAGCAGCCAAGACATCAGGGGGGATACGCAGTATTTT.

J is TRBJ2-7 and V is TRBV3-1 (or the pseudogene TRBV3-2), with 11 bases that match TRBD1. CDR3 size: 16 residues. Germline-derived CDR1 and CDR2 are LGHDT and YNNKEL (reference sequence). V was pared by 2 bases and J by 2 bases, with 5 bases of the junction left unmatched. The DNA of the CDR3 is TGTGCCAGCAGCCAACCGGGACAGGGGGTCACCTACGAGCAGTACTTC. As protein: CASSQPGQGVTYEQYF.

The rearrangement joins TRBV9 to TRBJ2-3, with 9 bases identical to TRBD2. This CDR3 spans 21 amino acids. V dropped 2 bases and J dropped 1; count of bases not matched to a gene: 20. The germline V gene has CDR1 SGDLS and CDR2 YYNGEE. The CDR3 DNA follows: TGTGCCAGCAGCGTGCGCGCGGCTAGCGGGACTTTAAGCGGGGGCACAGATACGCAGTATTTT. As protein: CASSVRAASGTLSGGTDTQYF.

This clone was seen only a few times. The chain links TRBV5-8 to TRBJ1-2; 7 bases fit TRBD1. The CDR3 sequence is 13 residues long. Germline CDR1 SGHTS, CDR2 YDEGEE. V lost 0 bases, J lost 8 bases, and 4 bases stayed unmatched. In DNA, the CDR3 is TGTGCCAGCAGCTTGGAGGGGGCACGCGGCTACACCTTC. Its protein is CASSLEGARGYTF.

The chain couples TRBV28 to TRBJ2-3; TRBD1 agrees at 11 bases. J was trimmed by 4 bases and V by 3 bases; bases with no gene match: 3. Per the germline V gene, CDR1 is MDHEN and CDR2 is SYDVKM. The CDR3 runs to 15 residues. This CDR3 reads CASSFGDRGADTQYF. The CDR3 DNA reads as TGTGCCAGCAGTTTTGGGGACAGGGGGGCAGATACGCAGTATTTT.

The genes are TRBV19 and TRBJ2-6; 7 bases are shared with TRBD2. Germline values: CDR1 LNHDA, CDR2 SQIVND (reference sequence). The trim removed 4 bases at V and 9 bases at J, leaving 6 bases unmatched. The CDR3 sequence is 14 residues long. Written as DNA, the CDR3 is TGTGCCAGTAGTACTGCGGGGGAGGGCAACGTCCTGACTTTC. Translated: CASSTAGEGNVLTF.